The rows below give T cell receptor beta chains drawn from one sample of a study of blood T cells in healthy people across ages. MiXCR was run by TCRdb on the 5' RACE reads, yielding one entry per CDR3 protein. The sample holds approximately 810,000 distinct CDR3 sequences; under 40% are singletons and the top ten take 10% to 15%. The source material was blood. All receptors derive from a man aged 18 to 35 in good health. Both conserved end residues are part of each CDR3. D genes are given only for firm matches. For some rows the clone size is stated as once, few or many, or as a class when expanded; others skip it.

TRBJ2-5	TRBV9	NA	NA	CASSFRPGEAQYF	TGTGCCAGCAGCTTTCGGCCGGGGGAGGCCCAGTACTTC
TRBJ2-7	TRBV20-1	few	TRBD1	CSARGVGQGADYEQYF	TGCAGTGCTAGAGGTGTGGGACAGGGGGCTGACTACGAGCAGTACTTC
TRBJ2-1	TRBV20-1	NA	NA	CSARLGTNKEQFF	TGCAGTGCTAGGCTGGGGACAAACAAGGAGCAGTTCTTC
TRBJ2-1	TRBV5-1	few	NA	CASTLGDEQFF	TGCGCCAGCACCCTAGGCGATGAGCAGTTCTTC
TRBJ1-1	TRBV20-1	many	NA	CSAREPSGGDTEAFF	TGCAGTGCTAGAGAACCCTCAGGCGGCGACACTGAAGCTTTCTTT
TRBJ2-4	TRBV3-1	NA	NA	CASSQEGITKNIQYF	TGTGCCAGCAGCCAAGAGGGCATAACCAAAAACATTCAGTACTTC
TRBJ1-6	TRBV12-3/TRBV12-4	NA	TRBD1	CASSEATGGAGSPLHF	TGTGCCAGCAGTGAAGCTACAGGGGGCGCGGGATCACCCCTCCACTTT
TRBJ2-1	TRBV12-3/TRBV12-4	many	TRBD2	CASSPLQTSGVRNEQFF	TGTGCCAGCAGTCCCCTCCAAACTAGCGGGGTCAGAAATGAGCAGTTCTTC
TRBJ2-4	TRBV9	NA	NA	CASSVGASRTDNEQYF	TGTGCCAGCAGCGTAGGGGCTAGTCGGACCGACAATGAGCAGTACTTC
TRBJ2-3	TRBV4-3	NA	NA	CASSQDLLYTQYF	TGCGCCAGCAGCCAAGATCTTTTGTATACGCAGTATTTT
TRBJ2-3	TRBV5-1	NA	NA	CASSNPGGTFTDTQYF	TGCGCCAGCAGCAACCCCGGGGGCACCTTCACAGATACGCAGTATTTT
TRBJ1-2	TRBV29-1	NA	NA	CSVRAGNYGYTF	TGCAGCGTCCGGGCGGGGAACTATGGCTACACCTTC
TRBJ1-3	TRBV28	few	TRBD1	CASSRPGQGAGGNTIYF	TGTGCCAGCAGCCGACCGGGACAGGGAGCGGGCGGAAACACCATATATTTT
TRBJ1-2	TRBV20-1	NA	TRBD1	CSANGQGANYGYTF	TGCAGTGCCAACGGACAGGGGGCAAACTATGGCTACACCTTC
TRBJ2-7	TRBV5-1	many	NA	CASSLTQGLYEQYF	TGCGCCAGCAGCCTTACGCAGGGACTCTACGAGCAGTACTTC
TRBJ2-1	TRBV6-5	many	NA	CASSYLHNLGQYNEQFF	TGTGCCAGCAGTTACCTCCATAACCTCGGACAGTACAATGAGCAGTTCTTC